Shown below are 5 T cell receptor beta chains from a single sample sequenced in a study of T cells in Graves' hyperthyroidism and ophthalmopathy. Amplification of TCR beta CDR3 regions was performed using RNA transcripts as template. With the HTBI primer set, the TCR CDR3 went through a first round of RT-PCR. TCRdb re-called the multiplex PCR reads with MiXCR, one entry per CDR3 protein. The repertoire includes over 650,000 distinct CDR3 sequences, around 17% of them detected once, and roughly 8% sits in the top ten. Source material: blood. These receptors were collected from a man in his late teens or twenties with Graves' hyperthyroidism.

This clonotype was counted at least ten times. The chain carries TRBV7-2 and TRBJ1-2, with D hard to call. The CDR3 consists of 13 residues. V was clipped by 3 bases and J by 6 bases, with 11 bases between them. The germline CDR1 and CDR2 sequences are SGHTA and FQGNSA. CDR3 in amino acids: CASSFDRPDGYTF. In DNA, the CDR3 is TGTGCCAGCAGCTTCGACCGCCCAGATGGCTACACCTTC.

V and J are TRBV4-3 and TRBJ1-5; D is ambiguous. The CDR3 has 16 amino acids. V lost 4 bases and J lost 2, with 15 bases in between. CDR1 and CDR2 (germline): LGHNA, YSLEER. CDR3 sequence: CASSPSDGIRNQPQHF. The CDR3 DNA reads TGCGCCAGCAGCCCCTCTGATGGTATCCGCAATCAGCCCCAGCATTTT.

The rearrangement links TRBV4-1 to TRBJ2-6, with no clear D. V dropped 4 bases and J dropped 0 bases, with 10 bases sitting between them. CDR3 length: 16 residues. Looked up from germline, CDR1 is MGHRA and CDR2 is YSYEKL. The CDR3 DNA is TGCGCCAGCAGCCCCGGGCGGTTCTCTGGGGCCAACGTCCTGACTTTC. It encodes CASSPGRFSGANVLTF.

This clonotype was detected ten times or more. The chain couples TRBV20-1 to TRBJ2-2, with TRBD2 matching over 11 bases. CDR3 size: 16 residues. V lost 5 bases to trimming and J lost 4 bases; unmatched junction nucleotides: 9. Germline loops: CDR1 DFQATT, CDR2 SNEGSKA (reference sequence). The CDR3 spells CSAFTSGSSGTGELFF. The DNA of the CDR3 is TGCAGTGCTTTCACTAGCGGGAGCAGTGGCACCGGGGAGCTGTTTTTT.

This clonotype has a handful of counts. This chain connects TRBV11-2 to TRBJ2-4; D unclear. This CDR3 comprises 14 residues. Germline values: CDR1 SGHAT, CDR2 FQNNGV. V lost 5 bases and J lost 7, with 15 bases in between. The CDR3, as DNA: TGTGCCAGCAGCCCCATTCTTGCGAATAACATTCAGTACTTC. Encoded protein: CASSPILANNIQYF.